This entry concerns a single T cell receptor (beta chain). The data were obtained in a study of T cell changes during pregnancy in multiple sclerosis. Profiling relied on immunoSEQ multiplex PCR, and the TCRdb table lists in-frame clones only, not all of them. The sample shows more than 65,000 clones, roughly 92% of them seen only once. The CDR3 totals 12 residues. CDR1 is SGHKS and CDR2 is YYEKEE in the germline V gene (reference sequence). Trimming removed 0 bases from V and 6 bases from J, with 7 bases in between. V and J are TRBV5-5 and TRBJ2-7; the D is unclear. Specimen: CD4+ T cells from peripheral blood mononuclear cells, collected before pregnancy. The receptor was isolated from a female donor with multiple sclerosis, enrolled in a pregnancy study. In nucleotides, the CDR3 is TGTGCCAGCAGCTTGGAATCCGGCGAGCAGTACTTC. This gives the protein CASSLESGEQYF.